The 15 T cell receptor beta chains listed next were all sequenced from one sample in a study of CD8+CD57+ T cells in acquired aplastic anemia. TCR beta VDJ combinations and CDR3 sequences were profiled from genomic DNA. Using its own MiXCR run on the reads, TCRdb lists one record per CDR3 protein. Among about 190,000 distinct CDR3 sequences listed, around 65% were seen once. Sequencing was done on a sample of sorted CD4+, CD8+, or CD8+CD57+ T cells (not recorded which) from PBMCs. The source is a human donor with severe aplastic anemia or a healthy control (not recorded which).

The chain uses TRBV9 and TRBJ2-7, with unresolved D. This CDR3 is built from 14 residues. Trimming took off 4 bases at V and 2 bases at J, with 13 bases between the two ends. Germline V gene data show CDR1 as SGDLS and CDR2 as YYNGEE. This CDR3 reads CASSLGGNAYEQYF. The CDR3 bases are TGTGCCAGCAGCTTAGGTGGAAACGCCTACGAGCAGTACTTC.

The chain combines TRBV6-1 with TRBJ2-7; 7 positions agree with TRBD2. Per germline, CDR1 MNHNS and CDR2 SASEGT. This CDR3 has 15 residues. V lost 10 bases and J lost 1; bases outside the gene matches: 13. CDR3 DNA: TGTGCCATCACCCCCATCCGGGGGGTTTCCTACGAGCAGTACTTC. Its protein product is CAITPIRGVSYEQYF.

The J gene is TRBJ1-1, the V gene TRBV7-8; D ambiguous. V dropped 0 bases and J dropped 6 bases, with 17 bases sitting between them. CDR1 is SGHVS and CDR2 is FQNEAQ in the germline V gene. The CDR3 has 16 residues. The CDR3 bases are TGTGCCAGCAGCTTAGCGCGGGTATCTCGAGCTTCTGAAGCTTTCTTT. This gives the protein CASSLARVSRASEAFF.

The gene calls are TRBV10-3 and TRBJ1-1; a weak D match, TRBD1 (6 bases). V lost 2 bases and J 7 bases, leaving 14 bases between the germline ends. Germline-derived CDR1 and CDR2 are ENHRY and SYGVKD. The CDR3 runs to 14 residues. The chain's CDR3 is CAISEEGEADEAFF. The CDR3 coding sequence is TGTGCCATCAGTGAGGAGGGGGAAGCGGATGAAGCTTTCTTT.

V usage is TRBV7-9 and J usage is TRBJ2-3, with D possibly TRBD1 on 5 matching bases. V lost 7 bases and J lost 4, with 9 bases in between. Per germline, CDR1 SEHNR and CDR2 FQNEAQ (reference sequence). The CDR3 is made up of 12 amino acids. This CDR3 reads CASTRGADTQYF. The CDR3 bases are TGTGCCAGCACAAGGGGCGCAGATACGCAGTATTTT.

The chain recombines TRBV5-1 with TRBJ1-6, with 12 bases aligning to TRBD1. CDR1 and CDR2 from the germline V gene are SGHRS and YFSETQ. The CDR3 runs to 16 residues. The V and J ends lost 4 bases and 7 bases, in that order; junction bases with no gene match: 6. Written as DNA, the CDR3 is TGCGCCAGCAGCAAGGGACAGGGGGCGATCAATTCACCCCTCCACTTT. Amino acids: CASSKGQGAINSPLHF. Complete variable domain (other parts from reference TRBV5-1 and TRBJ1-6): KAGVTQTPRYLIKTRGQQVTLSCSPISGHRSVSWYQQTPGQGLQFLFEYFSETQRNKGNFPGRFSGRQFSNSRSEMNVSTLELGDSALYLCASSKGQGAINSPLHFGNGTRLTVT.

This clonotype was recorded many times. The chain combines TRBV4-1 with TRBJ2-7; a possible D gene is TRBD1 (7 bases). The ends were cut back, 0 bases at V and 6 bases at J, with 12 bases in the middle. The germline V gene encodes CDR1 MGHRA and CDR2 YSYEKL. This CDR3 has 14 amino acids. The CDR3 region is CASSQDRGAIEQYF. The CDR3, as DNA: TGCGCCAGCAGCCAAGACAGGGGGGCCATCGAGCAGTACTTC.

DNA of the CDR3: TGTGCCAGCAGCCCCCTTGGGTTCAATACGCAGTATTTT. Translating gives CASSPLGFNTQYF. The chain couples TRBV7-3 to TRBJ2-3; D is ambiguous. V was pared by 5 bases and J by 7 bases, with 13 bases between. Germline V lookup: CDR1 SGHTA, CDR2 FQGTGA. The CDR3 spans 13 residues. Using reference TRBV7-3 and TRBJ2-3 for the parts outside the CDR3, the full variable domain is GAGVSQTPSNKVTEKGKYVELRCDPISGHTALYWYRQSLGQGPEFLIYFQGTGAADDSGLPNDRFFAVRPEGSVSTLKIQRTERGDSAVYLCASSPLGFNTQYFGPGTRLTVL.

V gene TRBV24-1 combines with J gene TRBJ2-3; no clear D. The germline V gene encodes CDR1 KGHDR and CDR2 SFDVKD. CDR3 length: 12 amino acids. The V and J ends lost 7 bases and 0 bases respectively, with 4 bases between them. The CDR3 loop reads CATRTSTDTQYF. The CDR3 region has the DNA TGTGCCACCAGGACGAGCACAGATACGCAGTATTTT.

With respect to this clonotype: This is likely a read error, given that the CDR3 carries no conserved phenylalanine or tryptophan at its end. The CDR3 loop is CASSPGTSGPNEQFL. CDR3 in DNA: TGTGCCAGCAGTCCCGGGACTAGCGGACCGAATGAGCAGTTCCTC. This chain connects TRBV2 to TRBJ2-1, with 11 nucleotides matching TRBD2. The germline CDR1 and CDR2 sequences are SNHLY and FYNNEI. This CDR3 is 15 amino acids long. V was pared by 5 bases and J by 7 bases, with 7 bases of the junction left unmatched.

The CDR3 sequence is CASSYEGAGRETQYF. CDR3 in DNA: TGTGCCAGCAGCTACGAGGGCGCAGGGAGGGAGACCCAGTACTTC. The chain couples TRBV7-9 to TRBJ2-5; D possibly corresponds to TRBD2 (6 bases). The CDR3 is 15 residues long. Germline CDR1 and CDR2: SEHNR and FQNEAQ (reference sequence). V was trimmed by 4 bases and J by 5 bases, leaving 17 bases between them. Looking up the rest from reference TRBV7-9 and TRBJ2-5 gives the full variable domain: DTGVSQNPRHKITKRGQNVTFRCDPISEHNRLYWYRQTLGQGPEFLTYFQNEAQLEKSRLLSDRFSAERPKGSFSTLEIQRTEQGDSAMYLCASSYEGAGRETQYFGPGTRLLVL.

In DNA, the CDR3 is TGTGCCAGCAGCGCCCCCATCGAGAGGGGAAACTACACCTTC. This codes for CASSAPIERGNYTF. The chain joins TRBV7-9 to TRBJ1-2, with D possibly being TRBD1 (5 bases). This CDR3 contains 14 residues. CDR1 and CDR2 from the germline V gene are SEHNR and FQNEAQ (reference sequence). The V and J ends lost 5 bases and 10 bases respectively, with 20 bases between them.

V gene TRBV9 combines with J gene TRBJ2-2; no clear D. The CDR3 is made up of 13 amino acids. The ends were cut back, 4 bases at V and 4 bases at J, with 8 bases in the middle. Germline assignment: CDR1 SGDLS and CDR2 YYNGEE. The CDR3 region has the DNA TGTGCCAGCAGCACCCAACCCACCGGGGAGCTGTTTTTT. Translation gives CASSTQPTGELFF.

The V and J genes are TRBV19 and TRBJ1-5, with 8 bases aligning to TRBD1. After removal of 5 bases from V and 4 bases from J, the junction contained 4 bases not matched to a gene. The CDR3 extends over 14 amino acids. Germline V gives CDR1 LNHDA, CDR2 SQIVND (reference sequence). CDR3 residues: CASSAGQENQPQHF. CDR3 bases: TGTGCCAGTAGTGCGGGACAGGAGAATCAGCCCCAGCATTTT. Looking up the rest from reference TRBV19 and TRBJ1-5 gives the full variable domain: DGGITQSPKYLFRKEGQNVTLSCEQNLNHDAMYWYRQDPGQGLRLIYYSQIVNDFQKGDIAEGYSVSREKKESFPLTVTSAQKNPTAFYLCASSAGQENQPQHFGDGTRLSIL.

This clonotype occurred once. The chain combines TRBV7-9 with TRBJ2-5; D is unresolved. Germline V gene sequence: CDR1 SEHNR, CDR2 FQNEAQ (reference sequence). This CDR3 region has 13 residues. The V and J ends lost 2 bases and 5 bases respectively, with 9 bases between them. CDR3 loop: CASSLYDGETQYF. CDR3 DNA: TGTGCCAGCAGCTTATACGACGGGGAGACCCAGTACTTC.